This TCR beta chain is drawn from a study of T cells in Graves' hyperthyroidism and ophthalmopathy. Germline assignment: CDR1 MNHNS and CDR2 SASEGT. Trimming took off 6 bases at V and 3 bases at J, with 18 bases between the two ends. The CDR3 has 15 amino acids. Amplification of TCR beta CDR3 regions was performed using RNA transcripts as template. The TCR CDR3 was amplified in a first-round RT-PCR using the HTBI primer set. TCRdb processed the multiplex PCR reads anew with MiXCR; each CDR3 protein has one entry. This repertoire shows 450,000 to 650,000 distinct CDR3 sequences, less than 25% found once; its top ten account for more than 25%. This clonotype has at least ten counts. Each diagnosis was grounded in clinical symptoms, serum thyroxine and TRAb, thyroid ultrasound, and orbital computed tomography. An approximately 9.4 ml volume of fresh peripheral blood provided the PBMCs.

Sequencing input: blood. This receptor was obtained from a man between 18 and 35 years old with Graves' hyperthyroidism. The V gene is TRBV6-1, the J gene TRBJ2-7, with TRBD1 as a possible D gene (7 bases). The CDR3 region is CASSQGGHGFYEQYF. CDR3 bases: TGTGCCAGCAGCCAGGGGGGACACGGATTCTACGAGCAGTACTTC.